These 21 T cell receptor beta chains were sequenced from one sample in a study of neurological immune-mediated disorders. TCRdb passed the 5' RACE reads through MiXCR, listing each CDR3 protein once. Of fewer than 45,000 distinct CDR3 sequences listed, less than 8.5% were seen once; the top ten hold 4.4%. Sequencing used PBMCs. The receptors here all came from a woman in her 40s in good health.

This clonotype appeared many times. The gene calls are TRBV12-3 or TRBV12-4 and TRBJ2-4; D call uncertain. Trimming took 3 bases from V and 5 from J, leaving 5 bases between them. This CDR3 is 12 amino acids long. The CDR3 loop reads CASSFEENIQYF. CDR3 coding DNA: TGTGCCAGCAGTTTCGAAGAAAACATTCAGTACTTC.

This clonotype was recorded many times. The chain employs TRBV3-1 and TRBJ1-1; weak D call: TRBD1 (6 bases). The V gene lost 4 bases and the J gene lost 0 bases, with 9 bases spanning the gap. The V gene's germline CDR1 is LGHDT and CDR2 YNNKEL (reference sequence). The CDR3 has 14 residues. CDR3 bases: TGTGCCAGCAGCCCCGGACAGATGAACACTGAAGCTTTCTTT. It codes for CASSPGQMNTEAFF.

This clonotype was picked up many times. The CDR3: CASRLLAGAGITDTQYF. Written as DNA, the CDR3 is TGTGCCAGCAGACTTCTAGCGGGGGCCGGTATTACAGATACGCAGTATTTT. The chain couples TRBV2 to TRBJ2-3; 10 nucleotides match TRBD2. Per the germline V gene, CDR1 is SNHLY and CDR2 is FYNNEI. The CDR3 extends over 17 amino acids. Unmatched junction bases numbered 12, after V lost 6 bases and J lost 3 bases.

This clonotype has at least ten counts. The chain links TRBV10-3 to TRBJ1-3, with 7 bases aligning to TRBD1. The V segment lost 8 bases and the J segment 0 bases; nucleotides outside the gene matches: 7. CDR1 is ENHRY, CDR2 SYGVKD, per germline. CDR3 length equals 15 residues. As DNA, the CDR3 is TGTGCCATCCGTGGGACAGCTTTCTCTGGAAACACCATATATTTT. Protein sequence: CAIRGTAFSGNTIYF.

This clonotype was picked up many times. The genes are TRBV7-8 and TRBJ2-1, with TRBD2 identical over 7 bases. V shed 3 bases and J 4 bases; nucleotides not matched to a gene: 0. The CDR3 has 13 residues. Germline V CDR1 and CDR2: SGHVS, FQNEAQ. The CDR3 protein is CASSFSGYNEQFF. The CDR3 DNA reads TGTGCCAGCAGCTTTAGCGGGTACAATGAGCAGTTCTTC.

This clonotype has a count of ten or more. V gene TRBV29-1 combines with J gene TRBJ2-3; 9 bases line up with TRBD2. Germline CDR1 and CDR2: SQVTM and ANQGSEA. V dropped 7 bases and J dropped 1; count of bases not matched to a gene: 3. The CDR3 covers 13 residues. The CDR3 protein is CSGLAGGTDTQYF. CDR3 DNA: TGCAGCGGATTAGCGGGGGGCACAGATACGCAGTATTTT.

Remarks on this clonotype: This may stem from a read error, because a much larger clone lies one nucleotide away. The V gene is TRBV5-8, the J gene TRBJ2-1; D gene unclear. There are 17 residues in the CDR3. The V gene's germline CDR1 is SGHTS and CDR2 YDEGEE. CDR3 DNA: TGTGCCAGCAGCTTGGTGGTAGGGCTTGACTCCTACAATGAGAAGTTCTTC. Its protein is CASSLVVGLDSYNEKFF.

This clonotype showed up many times. This chain links TRBV4-1 with TRBJ2-1; D uncertain. Per germline, CDR1 MGHRA and CDR2 YSYEKL. V was cut by 1 base and J by 4 bases, with 8 bases left in between. The CDR3 is made up of 14 amino acids. CDR3 in DNA: TGCGCCAGCAGCCAAGCTGGCAGGTACAATGAGCAGTTCTTC. It encodes CASSQAGRYNEQFF.

This clonotype was recorded many times. The chain links TRBV5-1 to TRBJ2-4; possibly TRBD2 for D (6 bases). CDR3 length: 13 amino acids. Trimming pared 2 bases from V and 9 bases from J, leaving 12 bases between. The germline CDR1 and CDR2 sequences are SGHRS and YFSETQ. The CDR3 loop is CASSFGQGGIQYF. The CDR3 DNA sequence: TGCGCCAGCAGCTTTGGGCAGGGAGGCATTCAGTACTTC.

This clonotype was detected many times. The V gene is TRBV29-1, the J gene TRBJ1-4; D gene unclear. CDR1 is SQVTM, CDR2 ANQGSEA, per germline. Trimming pared 4 bases from V and 6 bases from J, leaving 12 bases between. The CDR3 is 13 amino acids. The CDR3: CSVGEGVYEKLFF. The CDR3 DNA follows: TGCAGCGTTGGTGAGGGTGTGTATGAAAAACTGTTTTTT.

This clonotype was detected ten times or more. The chain is built from TRBV29-1 and TRBJ1-1; unclear D gene. The CDR3 has 10 residues. V was pared by 4 bases and J by 6 bases, with 6 bases between. The germline CDR1 and CDR2 sequences are SQVTM and ANQGSEA. CDR3 protein: CSVVRAEAFF. Written as DNA, the CDR3 is TGCAGCGTTGTTAGGGCTGAAGCTTTCTTT.

In this sample, this clonotype turned up many times. This sequence joins TRBV12-3 or TRBV12-4 and TRBJ2-1; 7 positions agree with TRBD2. J gave up 5 bases and V 6 bases, and 7 bases lay outside the gene matches. CDR3 length: 14 residues. The chain's CDR3 is CASREREGHNEQFF. The CDR3 DNA reads as TGTGCCAGCAGAGAGAGGGAGGGCCACAATGAGCAGTTCTTC.

Many counts were recorded for this clonotype. V gene TRBV11-2 combines with J gene TRBJ2-3, with 8 bases that match TRBD1. The CDR3 runs 15 residues. J was trimmed by 5 bases and V by 5 bases; bases with no gene match: 9. Germline CDR1 reads SGHAT; CDR2 reads FQNNGV. CDR3 amino acids: CASSPRATGVDTQYF. The CDR3 DNA reads as TGTGCCAGCAGCCCACGAGCGACAGGGGTAGATACGCAGTATTTT.

In its sample, this clonotype was seen many times. J is TRBJ1-2 and V is TRBV5-1, with D perhaps matching TRBD1 (5 bases). Germline CDR1 is SGHRS and CDR2 is YFSETQ. Trimming pared 0 bases from V and 8 bases from J, leaving 14 bases between. This CDR3 region has 14 residues. The CDR3 loop reads CASSLEGQLGGYTF. The CDR3 nucleotides are TGCGCCAGCAGCTTGGAGGGGCAGCTTGGCGGCTACACCTTC.

This clonotype occurred many times. V gene TRBV3-1 combines with J gene TRBJ1-1; D is unresolved. The V end was cut by 4 bases, the J end by 4 bases, with 10 bases between. The CDR3 covers 13 residues. Germline lookup yields CDR1 LGHDT and CDR2 YNNKEL (reference sequence). The CDR3 is CASSLGIGTEAFF. The CDR3 DNA sequence: TGTGCCAGCAGCCTAGGAATAGGCACTGAAGCTTTCTTT.

This clonotype appeared many times. The V gene is TRBV5-1, the J gene TRBJ1-1; D not certain. The CDR3 has 13 residues. The V and J ends lost 9 bases and 1 base respectively, with 13 bases between them. In germline, CDR1 is SGHRS, CDR2 YFSETQ. The CDR3 DNA is TGCGCCACCGCGCTACAGACGAACACTGAAGCTTTCTTT. Amino acids: CATALQTNTEAFF.

The chain links TRBV5-1 to TRBJ2-1, with D tentatively TRBD2 (7 bases). There are 15 residues in the CDR3. Trimming stripped 5 bases from V and 6 bases from J, with 18 bases between. CDR1 and CDR2 (germline): SGHRS, YFSETQ. The CDR3 DNA reads as TGCGCCAGCAGTAACCTGGACGGGGGGCTCAATGAGCAGTTCTTC. It encodes CASSNLDGGLNEQFF.

In this sample, this clonotype turned up many times. This chain connects TRBV5-5 to TRBJ2-7; no clear D. Germline V gene lookup returns CDR1 SGHKS and CDR2 YYEKEE (reference sequence). V lost 3 bases, J lost 6 bases, and 13 bases lay in between. The CDR3 loop spans 13 amino acids. In DNA, the CDR3 is TGTGCCAGCAGCTACGACGTCGCCTCCGAGCAGTACTTC. Protein sequence: CASSYDVASEQYF.

Many counts were recorded for this clonotype. The rearrangement joins TRBV9 to TRBJ1-2; D ambiguous. Germline CDR1 and CDR2: SGDLS and YYNGEE. Trimming cost V 0 bases and J 8 bases, with 11 bases left between them. There are 13 residues in the CDR3. CDR3 protein: CASSVANGYGYTF. As DNA, the CDR3 is TGTGCCAGCAGCGTAGCCAACGGCTACGGCTACACCTTC.

This clonotype was seen ten or more times. The CDR3 protein is CASSQEGGSYNQPQHF. The CDR3 coding sequence is TGTGCCAGCAGCCAAGAAGGGGGATCGTACAATCAGCCCCAGCATTTT. The chain uses TRBV4-2 and TRBJ1-5, with D maybe TRBD1 (6 bases). Trimming stripped 0 bases from V and 3 bases from J, with 12 bases between. CDR3 length: 16 amino acids. Germline-derived CDR1 and CDR2 are LGHNA and YNFKEQ.

This clonotype was seen ten or more times. The chain couples TRBV5-1 to TRBJ2-7; the match to TRBD1 covers 12 bases. Germline-derived CDR1 and CDR2 are SGHRS and YFSETQ. The CDR3 sequence is 17 residues long. J gave up 2 bases and V 5 bases, and 11 bases lay outside the gene matches. CDR3 DNA: TGCGCCAGCAGTCGTACCGGGACAGGGGGCCCCACCTACGAGCAGTACTTC. Its translation: CASSRTGTGGPTYEQYF.